These 23 T cell receptor beta chains were sequenced from one sample in a study of blood T cell repertoires in COVID-19. Measured with immunoSEQ multiplex PCR; TCRdb has only the in-frame clones, and not every one. The sample carries approximately 260,000 clones, about four fifths recorded once. The sample was peripheral blood. These receptors were obtained from an elderly woman with acute or convalescent COVID-19.

In DNA, the CDR3 is TGTGCCAGCAGCCCCACAGGGGCGTCAACTAATGAAAAACTGTTTTTT. It is translated as CASSPTGASTNEKLFF. V is TRBV3-1 (or the pseudogene TRBV3-2) and J is TRBJ1-4; 7 bases are a match to TRBD1. The CDR3 length is 16 residues. With V trimmed by 4 bases and J by 0 bases, 5 bases remained unmatched. CDR1 and CDR2 from the germline V gene are LGHDT and YNNKEL (reference sequence).

V and J are TRBV3-1 (or the pseudogene TRBV3-2) and TRBJ2-3, with D possibly being TRBD2 (7 bases). The V gene's germline CDR1 is LGHDT and CDR2 YNNKEL (reference sequence). The CDR3 has 16 amino acids. V lost 1 base and J 6 bases, leaving 17 bases between the germline ends. The CDR3 is CASSQVGGGAEDTQYF. Written as DNA, the CDR3 is TGTGCCAGCAGCCAAGTTGGAGGGGGGGCCGAGGATACGCAGTATTTT.

This rearrangement joins TRBV10-3 to TRBJ1-6; D gene unclear. Germline CDR1 reads ENHRY; CDR2 reads SYGVKD. Trimming stripped 10 bases from V and 7 bases from J, with 11 bases between. The CDR3 spans 12 residues. Written as DNA, the CDR3 is TGTGCCACCGGTCCGGGAAATTCACCCCTCCACTTT. Translating it yields CATGPGNSPLHF.

The rearrangement links TRBV5-1 to TRBJ1-1, with 12 bases matching TRBD1. This CDR3 comprises 16 residues. Germline CDR1 and CDR2: SGHRS and YFSETQ. With V trimmed by 4 bases and J by 0 bases, 4 bases remained unmatched. The CDR3 spells CASSRGTGGLNTEAFF. The DNA for the CDR3 is TGCGCCAGCAGCAGAGGGACAGGGGGCCTGAACACTGAAGCTTTCTTT.

This clone has a single count. The chain has TRBV19 and TRBJ1-6; tentatively, D is TRBD1 (5 bases). Germline CDR1 LNHDA, CDR2 SQIVND (reference sequence). The V end was cut by 3 bases, the J end by 10 bases, with 10 bases between. The CDR3 is made up of 13 amino acids. The CDR3 reads CASSMGRGSPLHF. DNA of the CDR3: TGTGCCAGTAGTATGGGACGGGGGTCACCCCTCCACTTT.

This sequence joins TRBV3-1 (or the pseudogene TRBV3-2) and TRBJ1-5; no clear D. The CDR3 is 15 residues long. The germline gives CDR1 LGHDT, CDR2 YNNKEL (reference sequence). V shed 1 base and J shed 1 base, with 8 bases lying between them. CDR3 sequence (DNA): TGTGCCAGCAGCCAAGGCAGCGGGAGCAATCAGCCCCAGCATTTT. Its translation is CASSQGSGSNQPQHF.

This clone was counted once. Other DNA sequences in this specimen translate into the identical CDR3. This chain links TRBV3-1 (or the pseudogene TRBV3-2) with TRBJ1-2; 9 bases map to TRBD1. This CDR3 is built from 14 residues. The germline V gene has CDR1 LGHDT and CDR2 YNNKEL (reference sequence). Unmatched junction bases numbered 5, after V lost 4 bases and J lost 5 bases. The CDR3 spells CASSPRDRVYGYTF. The CDR3 region has the DNA TGTGCCAGCAGCCCCCGGGACAGGGTATATGGCTACACCTTC.

V gene TRBV5-1 combines with J gene TRBJ1-4; perhaps TRBD1 as D (5 bases). The CDR3 is 16 residues long. Trimming shortened V by 0 bases and J by 3 bases, and 12 bases separated the two germline ends. Germline V gene sequence: CDR1 SGHRS, CDR2 YFSETQ. The CDR3 bases are TGCGCCAGCAGCTTGGGCTCAGGGAGGTCTAATGAAAAACTGTTTTTT. Translated: CASSLGSGRSNEKLFF. Together with reference TRBV5-1 and TRBJ1-4, the CDR3 gives the full variable domain: KAGVTQTPRYLIKTRGQQVTLSCSPISGHRSVSWYQQTPGQGLQFLFEYFSETQRNKGNFPGRFSGRQFSNSRSEMNVSTLELGDSALYLCASSLGSGRSNEKLFFGSGTQLSVL.

This clone was seen a handful of times. The rearrangement uses TRBV28 and TRBJ1-6, with D uncertain. The germline V gene encodes CDR1 MDHEN and CDR2 SYDVKM. The CDR3 spans 15 residues. Deletions cut 6 bases from V and 1 base from J, with 10 bases between. The CDR3: CASSTRSSYNSPLHF. For the CDR3, the DNA is TGTGCCAGCAGCACCAGGTCGTCCTATAATTCACCCCTCCACTTT.

This sequence joins TRBV19 and TRBJ1-1; D ambiguous. The CDR3 contains 14 residues. The V and J ends lost 2 bases and 4 bases respectively, with 11 bases between them. The germline gives CDR1 LNHDA, CDR2 SQIVND (reference sequence). The CDR3 sequence: CASSIRTPITEAFF. The DNA for the CDR3 is TGTGCCAGTAGTATAAGAACACCCATCACTGAAGCTTTCTTT.

A remark on this clone: The junction departs from germline at one end; a sequencing error may be responsible. The rearrangement uses TRBV2 and TRBJ2-4; D possibly corresponds to TRBD2 (5 bases). Germline CDR1 reads SNHLY; CDR2 reads FYNNEI. This CDR3 contains 13 residues. The CDR3 loop reads CASSARIRTSLCF. CDR3 DNA sequence: TGTGCCAGCTCTGCGAGAATTCGGACTTCCTTATGCTTC.

The chain employs TRBV19 and TRBJ2-2; 11 nucleotides align to TRBD2. The J segment lost 4 bases and the V segment lost 7 bases, leaving 20 bases of the junction unmatched. This CDR3 has 20 residues. The germline V gene has CDR1 LNHDA and CDR2 SQIVND (reference sequence). The CDR3 reads CASTPRGSGGAKRGTGELFF. For the CDR3, the DNA is TGTGCCAGTACCCCTCGGGGTAGCGGGGGGGCCAAGCGGGGCACCGGGGAGCTGTTTTTT.

A few counts support this clone. This chain connects TRBV6-4 to TRBJ2-7; maybe TRBD1 (5 bases). Per germline, CDR1 MRHNA and CDR2 SNTAGT. The V end was cut by 4 bases, the J end by 0 bases, with 16 bases between. The CDR3 totals 16 residues. The CDR3 nucleotides are TGTGCCAGCAGTGTGCCCCTACAGGTTCTCTCCTACGAGCAGTACTTC. It encodes CASSVPLQVLSYEQYF.

V gene TRBV24-1 combines with J gene TRBJ2-7; 8 bases fit TRBD1. Germline V CDR1 and CDR2: KGHDR, SFDVKD. The CDR3 has 15 amino acids. V gave up 2 bases and J gave up 3 bases; unmatched junction bases: 5. For the CDR3, the DNA is TGTGCCACCAGTGATTGGGGACAGGCCGGCTACGAGCAGTACTTC. Translating gives CATSDWGQAGYEQYF.

This rearrangement joins TRBV30 to TRBJ1-1; TRBD1 is a possible D gene (5 bases). V was trimmed by 3 bases and J by 0 bases, leaving 11 bases between them. Germline V gene lookup returns CDR1 GTSNPN and CDR2 SVGIG (reference sequence). This CDR3 spans 14 amino acids. CDR3 DNA sequence: TGTGCCTGGAGGCAGGGCGTCTTGAACACTGAAGCTTTCTTT. Translation gives CAWRQGVLNTEAFF.

The chain is built from TRBV27 and TRBJ1-2; a possible D gene is TRBD1 (5 bases). The V and J ends lost 3 bases and 7 bases respectively, with 12 bases between them. The CDR3 loop spans 13 amino acids. Germline CDR1 MNHEY, CDR2 SMNVEV (reference sequence). CDR3 coding DNA: TGTGCCAGCAGTTTCCGGGGGGACCGTGGCTACACCTTC. It specifies CASSFRGDRGYTF.

This rearrangement joins TRBV20-1 to TRBJ2-6, with D hard to call. V was shortened by 3 bases and J by 0 bases, with 6 bases between the two germline ends. Germline values: CDR1 DFQATT, CDR2 SNEGSKA (reference sequence). The CDR3 has 14 residues. CDR3 amino acids: CSASKLSGANVLTF. CDR3 DNA: TGCAGTGCTAGTAAACTCTCTGGGGCCAACGTCCTGACTTTC.

This sequence joins TRBV6-1 and TRBJ1-2, with unresolved D. Germline CDR1 and CDR2: MNHNS and SASEGT. Trimming pared 3 bases from V and 5 bases from J, leaving 7 bases between. This CDR3 contains 12 residues. CDR3: CASSDFSYGYTF. The DNA of the CDR3 is TGTGCCAGCAGTGATTTCAGTTATGGCTACACCTTC.

DNA for the CDR3: TGTGCCAGCAGCCGGAACCAGGGCTATGGCTACACCTTC. The encoded protein is CASSRNQGYGYTF. V is TRBV5-5 and J is TRBJ1-2; a weak D match, TRBD1 (5 bases). The V and J ends lost 4 bases and 4 bases respectively, with 11 bases between them. The CDR3 length is 13 residues. Per the germline V gene, CDR1 is SGHKS and CDR2 is YYEKEE (reference sequence). The variable domain in full, completed from reference TRBV5-5 and TRBJ1-2, reads DAGVTQSPTHLIKTRGQQVTLRCSPISGHKSVSWYQQVLGQGPQFIFQYYEKEERGRGNFPDRFSARQFPNYSSELNVNALLLGDSALYLCASSRNQGYGYTFGSGTRLTVV.

V and J are TRBV11-2 and TRBJ2-7; possible D gene TRBD1, 5 bases. CDR1 is SGHAT and CDR2 is FQNNGV in the germline V gene. V was pared by 8 bases and J by 2 bases, with 13 bases between. The CDR3 is 13 amino acids. The CDR3, as DNA: TGTGCCAGCGGGAAACAGGTGACCTACGAGCAGTACTTC. It specifies CASGKQVTYEQYF.

The V and J genes are TRBV5-1 and TRBJ2-7, with 7 bases lining up with TRBD2. The J segment lost 2 bases and the V segment lost 4 bases, leaving 6 bases of the junction unmatched. The CDR3 covers 14 residues. Germline lookup yields CDR1 SGHRS and CDR2 YFSETQ. As DNA, the CDR3 is TGCGCCAGCAGCGGGGGGGGACTCCCCTACGAGCAGTACTTC. This translates into CASSGGGLPYEQYF.

The chain employs TRBV7-8 and TRBJ1-1, with TRBD1 matching over 7 bases. Germline trimming cut 6 bases from V and 6 bases from J; bases unmatched to any gene: 4. CDR3 length: 12 amino acids. Germline V gene lookup returns CDR1 SGHVS and CDR2 FQNEAQ. DNA of the CDR3: TGTGCCAGCAGTTACGGACAGGCTGAAGCTTTCTTT. This codes for CASSYGQAEAFF.

Here the CDR3 reads CASSLRGSQTEAFF. The DNA of the CDR3 is TGTGCCAGCAGTTTAAGAGGGTCACAAACTGAAGCTTTCTTT. The chain has TRBV28 and TRBJ1-1; D call uncertain. V lost 2 bases and J lost 5, with 12 bases in between. This CDR3 has 14 residues. Per germline, CDR1 MDHEN and CDR2 SYDVKM.